A single sample gave rise to the 15 T cell receptor beta chains below, sequenced in a study of cytomegalovirus exposure and HLA in healthy donors. Here immunoSEQ multiplex PCR was the method, and the copy in TCRdb shows in-frame clones only, minus some. The data show under 150,000 clones, with more than 85% seen just once and roughly 0.7% held by the top ten. The specimen was PBMCs. The receptors derive from a man younger than 35 in good health and CMV-seronegative.

The rearrangement links TRBV7-3 to TRBJ2-1, with a weak D call TRBD1 (7 bases). Germline V gene lookup returns CDR1 SGHTA and CDR2 FQGTGA. Trimming took 5 bases from V and 5 from J, leaving 16 bases between them. This CDR3 is 15 amino acids long. The CDR3 is CASSPLGRGDNEQFF. The DNA of the CDR3 is TGTGCCAGCAGCCCCCTGGGCAGGGGGGACAATGAGCAGTTCTTC.

This rearrangement joins TRBV5-1 to TRBJ1-1; D not certain. The CDR3 contains 15 residues. Germline CDR1 and CDR2: SGHRS and YFSETQ. V lost 1 base and J 0 bases, leaving 10 bases between the germline ends. The CDR3 loop reads CASSLMGGMNTEAFF. CDR3 DNA: TGCGCCAGCAGCTTGATGGGCGGGATGAACACTGAAGCTTTCTTT. Full variable domain (rest looked up from reference TRBV5-1 and TRBJ1-1): KAGVTQTPRYLIKTRGQQVTLSCSPISGHRSVSWYQQTPGQGLQFLFEYFSETQRNKGNFPGRFSGRQFSNSRSEMNVSTLELGDSALYLCASSLMGGMNTEAFFGQGTRLTVV.

This clone has only one observation. The rearrangement joins TRBV7-9 to TRBJ2-7, with a weak D call TRBD1 (5 bases). The CDR3 extends over 17 amino acids. Germline CDR1 reads SEHNR; CDR2 reads FQNEAQ (reference sequence). V was shortened by 1 base and J by 6 bases, with 22 bases between the two germline ends. The CDR3 coding sequence is TGTGCCAGCAGCTTAGGGCAAGGGGTGCAGGGATCGGGCGAGCAGTACTTC. Translated, it gives CASSLGQGVQGSGEQYF.

CDR3 protein: CASSIVGQLNYGYTF. CDR3 DNA sequence: TGTGCCAGTAGTATAGTGGGACAGCTTAACTATGGCTACACCTTC. The rearrangement joins TRBV19 to TRBJ1-2, with 7 bases fitting TRBD1. The CDR3 covers 15 residues. The germline V gene encodes CDR1 LNHDA and CDR2 SQIVND (reference sequence). The junction had 3 bases not matched to a gene; V was cut back by 1 base and J by 1 base.

Here the CDR3 reads CASSPRTGLLDTQYF. The CDR3 DNA is TGTGCCAGCAGCCCTAGGACAGGCCTGCTAGATACGCAGTATTTT. The chain joins TRBV11-3 to TRBJ2-3, with TRBD1 identical over 7 bases. This CDR3 spans 15 amino acids. V gave up 5 bases and J gave up 5 bases; unmatched junction bases: 10. Germline V lookup: CDR1 SGHNT, CDR2 YENEEA.

This clone was seen a single time. The sample contains more than one DNA sequence encoding this CDR3. V usage is TRBV9 and J usage is TRBJ2-2, with D perhaps TRBD2 (6 bases). The CDR3 totals 16 residues. Germline V gene lookup returns CDR1 SGDLS and CDR2 YYNGEE. The V gene lost 0 bases and the J gene lost 1 base, with 10 bases spanning the gap. CDR3 nucleotides: TGTGCCAGCAGCGTAGGGGGTAGCGGGAACACCGGGGAGCTGTTTTTT. Protein: CASSVGGSGNTGELFF.

V and J are TRBV5-1 and TRBJ1-6; 7 nucleotides match TRBD1. From germline, CDR1 is SGHRS and CDR2 YFSETQ. This CDR3 comprises 15 residues. The V gene end was trimmed by 6 bases and the J gene end by 4 bases; junction bases not matched to a gene: 7. The CDR3 spells CASTQDRFYNSPLHF. CDR3 DNA: TGCGCCAGCACCCAGGACAGGTTTTATAATTCACCCCTCCACTTT.

This clone has a single count. Here the CDR3 DNA reads TGTGCCAGCAGCTCCCGCGGGAGTCGGGCAGATACGCAGTATTTT. This codes for CASSSRGSRADTQYF. The chain joins TRBV13 to TRBJ2-3; 7 nucleotides match TRBD2. The CDR3 runs to 15 residues. The germline gives CDR1 PRHDT, CDR2 FYEKMQ (reference sequence). V gave up 4 bases and J gave up 4 bases; unmatched junction bases: 8. The complete variable domain, with remaining parts taken from reference TRBV13 and TRBJ2-3, reads AAGVIQSPRHLIKEKRETATLKCYPIPRHDTVYWYQQGPGQDPQFLISFYEKMQSDKGSIPDRFSAQQFSDYHSELNMSSLELGDSALYFCASSSRGSRADTQYFGPGTRLTVL.

This clone was counted between two and nine times. This chain links TRBV13 with TRBJ2-7, with 9 bases matching TRBD1. The CDR3 contains 14 residues. With 5 bases clipped from V and 6 bases from J, the junction kept 8 bases outside the gene matches. CDR1 is PRHDT, CDR2 FYEKMQ, per germline (reference sequence). CDR3 in amino acids: CASSTWTGVREQYF. The CDR3 DNA reads TGTGCCAGCAGCACCTGGACAGGGGTCCGCGAGCAGTACTTC.

The rearrangement uses TRBV18 and TRBJ2-6, with a possible D match to TRBD2 (5 bases). The CDR3 has 15 residues. The germline gives CDR1 KGHSH, CDR2 LQKENI. Trimming pared 6 bases from V and 3 bases from J, leaving 12 bases between. CDR3 amino acids: CASSQAGGGANVLTF. The CDR3, as DNA: TGTGCCAGCTCCCAGGCAGGAGGTGGGGCCAACGTCCTGACTTTC.

The chain links TRBV7-9 to TRBJ2-5, with D perhaps matching TRBD2 (5 bases). This CDR3 has 18 amino acids. V was cut by 7 bases and J by 0 bases, with 24 bases left in between. The V gene's germline CDR1 is SEHNR and CDR2 FQNEAQ (reference sequence). CDR3 in amino acids: CASTLRTFEVQYQETQYF. CDR3 DNA: TGTGCCAGCACTCTTAGGACTTTCGAGGTCCAGTACCAAGAGACCCAGTACTTC.

The V gene is TRBV30, the J gene TRBJ2-3; 13 nucleotides align to TRBD2. The V and J ends lost 2 bases and 2 bases, in that order; junction bases with no gene match: 4. CDR1 is GTSNPN, CDR2 SVGIG, per germline (reference sequence). The CDR3 has 16 residues. The CDR3 reads CAWSSGLAGVTDTQYF. Here the CDR3 DNA reads TGTGCCTGGAGTTCTGGACTAGCGGGGGTCACAGATACGCAGTATTTT. The full variable domain, with the rest looked up from reference TRBV30 and TRBJ2-3, is SQTIHQWPATLVQPVGSPLSLECTVEGTSNPNLYWYRQAAGRGLQLLFYSVGIGQISSEVPQNLSASRPQDRQFILSSKKLLLSDSGFYLCAWSSGLAGVTDTQYFGPGTRLTVL.

This chain joins TRBV10-3 and TRBJ1-1; a weak D match, TRBD1 (5 bases). CDR1 and CDR2 from the germline V gene are ENHRY and SYGVKD. CDR3 length: 13 amino acids. V gave up 5 bases and J gave up 7 bases, with 14 bases separating them. Here the CDR3 reads CAISPDRTGEAFF. Written as DNA, the CDR3 is TGTGCCATCAGTCCAGACAGAACAGGTGAAGCTTTCTTT.

This clone was detected only once. V gene TRBV7-9 combines with J gene TRBJ1-1; D gene ambiguous. V dropped 0 bases and J dropped 0 bases, with 11 bases sitting between them. This CDR3 region has 16 residues. Germline CDR1 and CDR2: SEHNR and FQNEAQ (reference sequence). The CDR3 coding sequence is TGTGCCAGCAGCTTAGCGGTGGGCCCGATGAACACTGAAGCTTTCTTT. It encodes CASSLAVGPMNTEAFF.

This clone was detected only a few times. CDR3 amino acids: CASSQDRAHGYTF. The CDR3 DNA is TGTGCCAGCAGCCAAGACAGGGCCCATGGCTACACCTTC. This rearrangement joins TRBV7-9 to TRBJ1-2; TRBD1 matches 7 bases. J lost 6 bases, V lost 5 bases, and 6 bases had no gene match. The germline V gene has CDR1 SEHNR and CDR2 FQNEAQ (reference sequence). CDR3 length equals 13 residues.